This T cell receptor (beta chain) was recovered during a study of T cells after yellow fever vaccination. Study context: Some fractions had low cell numbers, and these were prepared with SMART-Seq v4 Ultra Low Input.

Concerning this clonotype itself: Antigen: not known.

Study results and limitations: After the booster, 96% of CD4 and around nine tenths of CD8 primary-response clones were re-detected.

This CDR3 comprises 13 residues. Trimming cost V 6 bases and J 3 bases; bases outside gene matches: 4. The germline V gene encodes CDR1 DFQATT and CDR2 SNEGSKA (reference sequence). As TCR cDNA was made by 5'RACE template switching, a universal primer site and UMIs were added. TCRdb passed the 5' RACE reads through MiXCR, listing each CDR3 protein once. The sample holds some 340,000 distinct CDR3 sequences, roughly 3.9% seen once. Specimen: PBMCs, collected 5 days after the yellow fever booster vaccination. This TCR was sampled from a man younger than 30 who received the YFV17D yellow fever vaccine. This chain joins TRBV20-1 and TRBJ1-5, with 8 bases lining up with TRBD1. CDR3 in DNA: TGCAGTGCCATGACAGGGGTCAATCAGCCCCAGCATTTT. Translated: CSAMTGVNQPQHF.